These 20 T cell receptor beta chains came from one sample sequenced in a study of spatial heterogeneity in lung cancer. Sample time point: sample taken at primary tumor resection. In each case, whole RNA from tumor, nontumor lung or frozen PBMC was sequenced unsorted. TCRdb passed the 5' RACE reads through MiXCR, listing each CDR3 protein once. In the table there are tens of thousands of distinct CDR3 sequences, approximately 10% of which are singletons. This sample comprised PBMCs, obtained at surgery. The receptors shown here come from a female donor with early-stage non-small cell lung cancer.

CDR3 in DNA: TGTGCCAGCAGCCGTTCAGCGAGCTCCTATAATTCACCCCTCCACTTT. It encodes CASSRSASSYNSPLHF. This chain joins TRBV7-6 and TRBJ1-6; D gene unclear. Germline V lookup: CDR1 SGHVS, CDR2 FNYEAQ. The CDR3 contains 16 residues. Trimming removed 5 bases at V and 0 bases at J, with 11 bases between.

The chain couples TRBV5-1 to TRBJ2-2; D is possibly TRBD1 (5 bases). Germline lookup yields CDR1 SGHRS and CDR2 YFSETQ. The CDR3 runs to 15 residues. Trimming cost V 0 bases and J 4 bases, with 10 bases left between them. The CDR3 protein is CASSLEGRVTGELFF. CDR3 nucleotide sequence: TGCGCCAGCAGCTTGGAGGGGCGCGTCACCGGGGAGCTGTTTTTT.

Only a few counts were recorded for this clonotype. The chain employs TRBV7-9 and TRBJ2-5; 8 nucleotides match TRBD2. The ends lost 1 base at V and 5 bases at J; junction bases unmatched: 12. CDR1 is SEHNR and CDR2 is FQNEAQ in the germline V gene (reference sequence). The CDR3 is 17 amino acids. CDR3 region: CASSLGLIGLAGETQYF. CDR3 in DNA: TGTGCCAGCAGCTTAGGCCTAATCGGCCTAGCGGGCGAGACCCAGTACTTC.

This clonotype was seen a handful of times. The chain employs TRBV6-5 and TRBJ1-1; 7 nucleotides agree with TRBD1. With 5 bases clipped from V and 6 bases from J, the junction kept 9 bases outside the gene matches. CDR1 and CDR2 (germline): MNHEY, SVGAGI. The length of the CDR3 is 14 residues. The CDR3 spells CASSTTGREAEAFF. CDR3 DNA sequence: TGTGCCAGCAGTACGACAGGGAGGGAAGCTGAAGCTTTCTTT.

This clonotype has more than one count but fewer than ten. The chain combines TRBV27 with TRBJ2-1, with a possible D match to TRBD1 (6 bases). The V end lost 6 bases, the J end lost 9 bases, and 12 bases lay between the germline ends. The CDR3 covers 12 residues. Germline-derived CDR1 and CDR2 are MNHEY and SMNVEV (reference sequence). The CDR3 coding sequence is TGTGCCAGCAGACCAGGGGCGGGTGAGCAGTTCTTC. Encoded protein: CASRPGAGEQFF.

V gene TRBV12-3 or TRBV12-4 combines with J gene TRBJ2-1, with D possibly matching TRBD2 (5 bases). V lost 7 bases, J lost 4 bases, and 11 bases lay in between. The CDR3 loop spans 13 amino acids. CDR3 residues: CASTPGLYNEQFF. The CDR3 region has the DNA TGTGCCAGCACCCCTGGACTGTACAATGAGCAGTTCTTC.

This clonotype was counted many times. The rearrangement links TRBV7-9 to TRBJ2-5; TRBD1 matches at 7 bases. CDR3 length equals 14 residues. After removal of 5 bases from V and 7 bases from J, the junction contained 10 bases not matched to a gene. Germline CDR1 SEHNR, CDR2 FQNEAQ (reference sequence). In DNA, the CDR3 is TGTGCCAGCAGCCCGGGGACAGTGGGGTGGACCCAGTACTTC. This gives the protein CASSPGTVGWTQYF.

This clonotype has only a few counts. The gene calls are TRBV20-1 and TRBJ1-5; D not resolved. Trimming pared 0 bases from V and 0 bases from J, leaving 9 bases between. Germline lookup yields CDR1 DFQATT and CDR2 SNEGSKA (reference sequence). CDR3 length: 15 amino acids. CDR3 sequence (DNA): TGCAGTGCTAGAGACACCGGTGATAGCAATCAGCCCCAGCATTTT. As protein: CSARDTGDSNQPQHF.

The genes are TRBV2 and TRBJ2-2; D gene uncertain. Looked up from germline, CDR1 is SNHLY and CDR2 is FYNNEI. V lost 4 bases and J 9 bases, leaving 12 bases between the germline ends. This CDR3 comprises 13 residues. CDR3 amino acids: CASSAGPSRELFF. The CDR3 DNA is TGTGCCAGCAGTGCTGGGCCGTCTAGGGAGCTGTTTTTT.

In this sample, this clonotype turned up a few times. The CDR3 DNA sequence: TGCGCCAGCAGCAACAGGGGGGACACAGATACGCAGTATTTT. Amino acid sequence: CASSNRGDTDTQYF. The rearrangement joins TRBV5-1 to TRBJ2-3; 8 bases map to TRBD1. J gave up 2 bases and V 4 bases, and 3 bases lay outside the gene matches. This CDR3 has 14 residues. CDR1 SGHRS and CDR2 YFSETQ come from the germline V gene.

This sequence joins TRBV5-1 and TRBJ2-1, with 12 nucleotides matching TRBD2. This CDR3 is built from 15 residues. J was trimmed by 10 bases and V by 4 bases; bases with no gene match: 9. Germline loops: CDR1 SGHRS, CDR2 YFSETQ. The CDR3 DNA is TGCGCCAGCAGCCCGACTAGCGGGGGTTCAGAGGAGCAGTTCTTC. This encodes CASSPTSGGSEEQFF.

The V call is TRBV6-2 or TRBV6-3, the J call TRBJ2-1; the match to TRBD2 covers 10 bases. V dropped 0 bases and J dropped 3; count of bases not matched to a gene: 5. This CDR3 is 17 amino acids long. Germline V gene lookup returns CDR1 MNHEY and CDR2 SVGEGT. The CDR3 region is CASSYSPSGGVYNEQFF. CDR3 nucleotide sequence: TGTGCCAGCAGTTACTCTCCTAGCGGGGGAGTCTACAATGAGCAGTTCTTC.

The chain is built from TRBV6-5 and TRBJ2-7; the match to TRBD2 covers 12 bases. Germline CDR1 MNHEY, CDR2 SVGAGI. This CDR3 comprises 15 residues. V was clipped by 6 bases and J by 2 bases; unmatched bases: 5. The CDR3 reads CASRLGLAGPYEQYF. CDR3 nucleotide sequence: TGTGCCAGCAGGCTAGGACTAGCGGGGCCCTACGAGCAGTACTTC.

In its sample, this clonotype was seen a few times. V is TRBV12-3 or TRBV12-4 and J is TRBJ1-5, with unresolved D. The CDR3 length is 14 residues. V was clipped by 3 bases and J by 4 bases, with 10 bases between them. CDR3 nucleotides: TGTGCCAGCAGTTTTGCAGGAATTAATCAGCCCCAGCATTTT. Translating it yields CASSFAGINQPQHF.

The chain joins TRBV12-3 or TRBV12-4 to TRBJ2-6, with TRBD1 identical over 11 bases. The CDR3 is 17 amino acids. V lost 5 bases to trimming and J lost 0 bases; unmatched junction nucleotides: 3. The CDR3 region is CASSPGTGGSGANVLTF. DNA for the CDR3: TGTGCCAGCAGTCCCGGGACAGGGGGCTCTGGGGCCAACGTCCTGACTTTC.

The CDR3: CATSRDRLASNTGELFF. The CDR3 DNA sequence: TGTGCCACCAGCAGAGATAGACTAGCGTCGAACACCGGGGAGCTGTTTTTT. The chain couples TRBV15 to TRBJ2-2; 8 bases are a match to TRBD2. The V gene's germline CDR1 is LNHNV and CDR2 YYDKDF (reference sequence). With 0 bases clipped from V and 0 bases from J, the junction kept 3 bases outside the gene matches. This CDR3 contains 17 residues.

The DNA for the CDR3 is TGTGCCAGCAGCTTAGATGCCGCTGGTGGGAGGATGCAGTTCTTC. Its protein is CASSLDAAGGRMQFF. The chain is built from TRBV11-3 and TRBJ2-1, with a tentative D call TRBD2 (6 bases). Per the germline V gene, CDR1 is SGHNT and CDR2 is YENEEA. This CDR3 comprises 15 residues. Trimming left V 0 bases short and J 12 bases short, with 18 bases between.

V usage is TRBV15 and J usage is TRBJ2-3, with TRBD1 matching 9 bases. This CDR3 is built from 16 residues. Trimming removed 8 bases from V and 5 bases from J; junction bases left unmatched: 14. Germline V gene sequence: CDR1 LNHNV, CDR2 YYDKDF (reference sequence). The CDR3 DNA reads TGTGCCACCGGGTCCTCACAGGGGGCGCGAGGAGATACGCAGTATTTT. This encodes CATGSSQGARGDTQYF.

The sample holds a few counts of this clonotype. This sequence joins TRBV2 and TRBJ2-1; D is ambiguous. Trimming stripped 6 bases from V and 7 bases from J, with 13 bases between. Germline CDR1 reads SNHLY; CDR2 reads FYNNEI. There are 13 residues in the CDR3. Here the CDR3 DNA reads TGTGCCAGCAGCGCAGGCCACGGGAATGAGCAGTTCTTC. Its translation: CASSAGHGNEQFF.

This clonotype was seen a few times. The chain employs TRBV29-1 and TRBJ1-1; D not resolved. This CDR3 has 13 residues. Per germline, CDR1 SQVTM and CDR2 ANQGSEA. Trimming cost V 1 base and J 1 base, with 7 bases left between them. The CDR3 here is CSVEAGWNTEAFF. The CDR3 region has the DNA TGCAGCGTTGAAGCGGGCTGGAACACTGAAGCTTTCTTT.